Shown below are 3 T cell receptor beta chains from a single sample sequenced in a study of cytomegalovirus exposure and HLA in healthy donors. Primers included in the PCR were 60 Vbeta and 13 Jbeta primers. Sequencing was performed with immunoSEQ multiplex PCR; in TCRdb, only in-frame clones are kept and a portion is missing. The sample includes under 200,000 clones, approximately 80% of them seen just once. The specimen was PBMCs. Receptors were obtained from a woman aged 45-59 years in good health and CMV-seronegative.

This clone was picked up a small number of times. This chain joins TRBV27 and TRBJ1-3, with D possibly matching TRBD1 (6 bases). Germline V gene lookup returns CDR1 MNHEY and CDR2 SMNVEV (reference sequence). The CDR3 covers 14 residues. Trimming pared 5 bases from V and 8 bases from J, leaving 16 bases between. DNA of the CDR3: TGTGCCAGCAGTCGGAGGAACAGGGCCGACACCATATATTTT. Protein sequence: CASSRRNRADTIYF.

The V gene is TRBV7-3, the J gene TRBJ2-7, with D unclear. The germline gives CDR1 SGHTA, CDR2 FQGTGA. Deletions cut 6 bases from V and 2 bases from J, with 20 bases between. CDR3 size: 16 residues. CDR3 nucleotides: TGTGCCAGCAGTTCCACCCCGACTCCTAACACCTACGAGCAGTACTTC. Its translation is CASSSTPTPNTYEQYF.

V is TRBV28 and J is TRBJ2-7; weak D call: TRBD1 (6 bases). CDR1 is MDHEN and CDR2 is SYDVKM in the germline V gene. Trimming shortened V by 4 bases and J by 3 bases, and 19 bases separated the two germline ends. The CDR3 extends over 16 amino acids. DNA for the CDR3: TGTGCCAGCAGTTCCTCCGGGACACTTTCCATCTACGAGCAGTACTTC. It translates to CASSSSGTLSIYEQYF. The variable domain in full, completed from reference TRBV28 and TRBJ2-7, reads DVKVTQSSRYLVKRTGEKVFLECVQDMDHENMFWYRQDPGLGLRLIYFSYDVKMKEKGDIPEGYSVSREKKERFSLILESASTNQTSMYLCASSSSGTLSIYEQYFGPGTRLTVT.